The clone carrying this TCR beta chain has at least ten counts. Construction of the TCRbeta library involved unique molecular identifiers. MiXCR was run by TCRdb on the PCR reads, yielding one entry per CDR3 protein. The sample includes over 120,000 distinct CDR3 sequences, 8% to 10% seen only once; the top ten take over 15%. From germline, CDR1 is SGDLS and CDR2 YYNGEE. V was shortened by 3 bases and J by 7 bases, with 23 bases between the two germline ends. The CDR3 is made up of 17 amino acids. The entry originates in a study of T-cell reconstitution after alpha-beta-depleted transplantation in children.

The chain is built from TRBV9 and TRBJ1-3; D is ambiguous. The specimen was PBMCs, mostly from graft donor cells, collected 180 days after TCRalphabeta/CD19-depleted stem cell transplant. This sequence was found in a female patient aged 2-10 years who had a stem cell transplant for congenital amegakaryocytic thrombocytopenia, so the T cells may come from the graft donor. CDR3 sequence (DNA): TGTGCCAGCAGCGCAAACCAACCCGGGCAGGCCTGGAACACCATATATTTT. Its protein is CASSANQPGQAWNTIYF.